This T cell receptor beta chain was recorded in a study of blood T cell repertoires in COVID-19. Only one count was recorded for this clone. The V end was cut by 4 bases, the J end by 0 bases, with 13 bases between. This CDR3 comprises 16 residues. The germline gives CDR1 LNHDA, CDR2 SQIVND (reference sequence). Profiled with immunoSEQ multiplex PCR; TCRdb holds only in-frame clones, not every one. Counted here are 40,000 to 55,000 clones, approximately 78% occurring once; the ten biggest clones make up roughly 15%. The source material was peripheral blood. The origin of this receptor is a human donor with acute or convalescent COVID-19. The donor label of this sample is uncertain. The chain recombines TRBV19 with TRBJ1-5; D may be TRBD1 (5 bases). This chain's CDR3 is CASSNGGGYSNQPQHF. DNA of the CDR3: TGTGCCAGTAGTAATGGGGGGGGGTATAGCAATCAGCCCCAGCATTTT. The complete variable domain, with remaining parts taken from reference TRBV19 and TRBJ1-5, reads DGGITQSPKYLFRKEGQNVTLSCEQNLNHDAMYWYRQDPGQGLRLIYYSQIVNDFQKGDIAEGYSVSREKKESFPLTVTSAQKNPTAFYLCASSNGGGYSNQPQHFGDGTRLSIL.